This is a list of T cell receptor beta chains from one sample in a study of T-cell reconstitution after alpha-beta-depleted transplantation in children. TCRdb called the PCR reads again in MiXCR, with one record for every CDR3 protein. This sample has about 980,000 distinct CDR3 sequences, with roughly 29% found just once. The source was PBMCs, mostly from graft donor cells, collected 360 days after TCRalphabeta/CD19-depleted stem cell transplant. These receptor sequences come from a boy in the first two years of life who had a stem cell transplant for SCID, so the T cells may come from the graft donor. CDR3s include the opening cysteine and the closing phenylalanine or tryptophan. A D gene is named only where the DNA matches it firmly. A clone size is listed for some rows: how often the clone was seen (once, few, many), or a class if it is expanded.

j_gene: TRBJ2-7; abundance: -; d_gene: TRBD2; v_gene: TRBV20-1; CDR3nt: TGCAGTGCTAGGGTACTAGCGAACGGTTACTACGAGCAGTACTTC; CDR3aa: CSARVLANGYYEQYF
j_gene: TRBJ2-4; abundance: few; d_gene: -; v_gene: TRBV7-2; CDR3nt: TGTGCCAGCAGCTCGGACCGATGGACAGCCAAAAACATTCAGTACTTC; CDR3aa: CASSSDRWTAKNIQYF
j_gene: TRBJ2-3; abundance: -; d_gene: TRBD2; v_gene: TRBV4-2; CDR3nt: TGTGCCAGCAGCCCCCGCCCCCGGGGAGGGGTCTTCACAGATACGCAGTATTTT; CDR3aa: CASSPRPRGGVFTDTQYF
j_gene: TRBJ2-5; abundance: -; d_gene: -; v_gene: TRBV6-1; CDR3nt: TGTGCCAGCAGCCACGAAGGGGGATTAGAGACCCAGTACTTC; CDR3aa: CASSHEGGLETQYF
j_gene: TRBJ1-2; abundance: -; d_gene: -; v_gene: TRBV15; CDR3nt: TGTGCCACCAGCAGAGGAGTAGGGGCCCAGCTCTATGGCTACACCTTC; CDR3aa: CATSRGVGAQLYGYTF
j_gene: TRBJ1-5; abundance: -; d_gene: TRBD1; v_gene: TRBV28; CDR3nt: TGTGCCAGCAGTTTATTCCAGGGGGGTATGGGCAATCAGCCCCAGCATTTT; CDR3aa: CASSLFQGGMGNQPQHF
j_gene: TRBJ2-7; abundance: -; d_gene: TRBD2; v_gene: TRBV11-2; CDR3nt: TGTGCCAGCAGCCCGGGACTAGCGGGGGGCTACTCCTACGAGCAGTACTTC; CDR3aa: CASSPGLAGGYSYEQYF
j_gene: TRBJ2-1; abundance: -; d_gene: -; v_gene: TRBV20-1; CDR3nt: TGCAGTGCTAGAATTACTAGTACCCCGGCCTACAATGAGCAGTTCTTC; CDR3aa: CSARITSTPAYNEQFF
j_gene: TRBJ2-7; abundance: few; d_gene: -; v_gene: TRBV6-1; CDR3nt: TGTGCCAGCAGCCTTGGACAGGGAGGGGACTACGAGCAGTACTTC; CDR3aa: CASSLGQGGDYEQYF
j_gene: TRBJ2-3; abundance: -; d_gene: -; v_gene: TRBV20-1; CDR3nt: TGCAGTGTCCCGCCCGACCGGCACACAGATACGCAGTATTTT; CDR3aa: CSVPPDRHTDTQYF
j_gene: TRBJ2-7; abundance: once; d_gene: -; v_gene: TRBV2; CDR3nt: TGTGCCAGCAGTGCCCGAGAGTTATCCTACGAGCAGTACTTC; CDR3aa: CASSARELSYEQYF
j_gene: TRBJ1-5; abundance: -; d_gene: -; v_gene: TRBV3-1; CDR3nt: TGTGCCAGCAGCCCTCGCCAGCCGTTTAGTCAGCCCCAGCATTTT; CDR3aa: CASSPRQPFSQPQHF
j_gene: TRBJ2-3; abundance: -; d_gene: -; v_gene: TRBV5-1; CDR3nt: TGCGCCAGCAGCTTGAAGACCACCGCGGGAGATACGCAGTATTTT; CDR3aa: CASSLKTTAGDTQYF
j_gene: TRBJ2-1; abundance: -; d_gene: -; v_gene: TRBV6-5; CDR3nt: TGTGCCAGCACCGACGAAGGGGGTGAGCAGTTCTTC; CDR3aa: CASTDEGGEQFF
j_gene: TRBJ1-2; abundance: -; d_gene: -; v_gene: TRBV5-5; CDR3nt: TGTGCCAGCAGCCCCTCAAGGGGCCAGGCACGCTATGGCTACACCTTC; CDR3aa: CASSPSRGQARYGYTF
j_gene: TRBJ2-7; abundance: -; d_gene: -; v_gene: TRBV20-1; CDR3nt: TGCAGTGCTAGGGGGGAGGCTTCACTTAGCGAGCAGTACTTC; CDR3aa: CSARGEASLSEQYF
j_gene: TRBJ2-6; abundance: -; d_gene: TRBD1; v_gene: TRBV12-3/TRBV12-4; CDR3nt: TGTGCCAGCAGTCCCGGACAGGGGCTCGCTGGGGCCAACGTCCTGACTTTC; CDR3aa: CASSPGQGLAGANVLTF
j_gene: TRBJ2-3; abundance: once; d_gene: -; v_gene: TRBV7-8; CDR3nt: TGTGCCAGCAGCCCCTACTCAGGGGGGGATACGCAGTATTTT; CDR3aa: CASSPYSGGDTQYF
j_gene: TRBJ2-7; abundance: -; d_gene: -; v_gene: TRBV12-3/TRBV12-4; CDR3nt: TGTGCCAGCAGTCCCCCCTGGGGGTCCTACGAGCAGTACTTC; CDR3aa: CASSPPWGSYEQYF
j_gene: TRBJ2-6; abundance: -; d_gene: -; v_gene: TRBV11-2; CDR3nt: TGTGCCAGCAGCGTTAGGGGGGCCAACGTCCTGACTTTC; CDR3aa: CASSVRGANVLTF
j_gene: TRBJ2-5; abundance: -; d_gene: -; v_gene: TRBV10-2; CDR3nt: TGCGCCAGCAGTGGCTACCGGGGGGCTCAAGAGACCCAGTACTTC; CDR3aa: CASSGYRGAQETQYF
j_gene: TRBJ2-7; abundance: few; d_gene: -; v_gene: TRBV20-1; CDR3nt: TGCAGTGCTAGCACTGGACAGCTGTCCCACGAGCAGTACTTC; CDR3aa: CSASTGQLSHEQYF
j_gene: TRBJ1-2; abundance: -; d_gene: TRBD1; v_gene: TRBV12-3/TRBV12-4; CDR3nt: TGTGCCAGCAGTGGCTTCGGGACAGGTGGGGGCTACACCTTC; CDR3aa: CASSGFGTGGGYTF
j_gene: TRBJ2-1; abundance: few; d_gene: TRBD2; v_gene: TRBV6-2/TRBV6-3; CDR3nt: TGTGCCAGCAGTTATGAAGGCAGCGGGGGGGCCCCCTACAATGAGCAGTTCTTC; CDR3aa: CASSYEGSGGAPYNEQFF
j_gene: TRBJ2-3; abundance: -; d_gene: TRBD1; v_gene: TRBV5-1; CDR3nt: TGCGCCAGCAGCTTGGAGGGACAGGGGGATACGCAGTATTTT; CDR3aa: CASSLEGQGDTQYF
j_gene: TRBJ2-4; abundance: -; d_gene: -; v_gene: TRBV20-1; CDR3nt: TGCAGTGCTTTTTCAGTGACTCAAGCCAAAAACATTCAGTACTTC; CDR3aa: CSAFSVTQAKNIQYF
j_gene: TRBJ1-1; abundance: few; d_gene: -; v_gene: TRBV20-1; CDR3nt: TGCAGTGCTACCATCGTGACTGAAGCTTTCTTT; CDR3aa: CSATIVTEAFF
j_gene: TRBJ2-5; abundance: few; d_gene: -; v_gene: TRBV4-1; CDR3nt: TGCGCCAGCAGCCAAGATCATGGATGGGGGACCCAAGAGACCCAGTACTTC; CDR3aa: CASSQDHGWGTQETQYF
j_gene: TRBJ2-1; abundance: -; d_gene: TRBD2; v_gene: TRBV9; CDR3nt: TGTGCCAGCAGCGTAGGTGGGGCTAGCGGGGGTAATGAGCAGTTCTTC; CDR3aa: CASSVGGASGGNEQFF
j_gene: TRBJ2-1; abundance: -; d_gene: TRBD2; v_gene: TRBV11-2; CDR3nt: TGTGCCAGCAGCTTAGTGGGGGGGGTAAACAATGAGCAGTTCTTC; CDR3aa: CASSLVGGVNNEQFF
j_gene: TRBJ1-6; abundance: -; d_gene: -; v_gene: TRBV6-5; CDR3nt: TGTGCCAGCAGTTTGACAGGAATTGACTCACCCCTCCACTTT; CDR3aa: CASSLTGIDSPLHF
j_gene: TRBJ2-7; abundance: few; d_gene: -; v_gene: TRBV6-1; CDR3nt: TGTGCCAGCAGATCCTACGGGTTCCACGAGCAGTACTTC; CDR3aa: CASRSYGFHEQYF
j_gene: TRBJ2-1; abundance: -; d_gene: TRBD2; v_gene: TRBV20-1; CDR3nt: TGCAGTGCTAGAGATGGGGCTAGCGGGGTCTCCTACAATGAGCAGTTCTTC; CDR3aa: CSARDGASGVSYNEQFF
j_gene: TRBJ2-3; abundance: few; d_gene: -; v_gene: TRBV12-3/TRBV12-4; CDR3nt: TGTGCCAGCAGTTTACGGGACTCAAGAGGCACAGATACGCAGTATTTT; CDR3aa: CASSLRDSRGTDTQYF
j_gene: TRBJ2-1; abundance: -; d_gene: -; v_gene: TRBV12-3/TRBV12-4; CDR3nt: TGTGCCAGCAAAAAAGCAACAGTCGATGAGCAGTTCTTC; CDR3aa: CASKKATVDEQFF
j_gene: TRBJ2-7; abundance: -; d_gene: -; v_gene: TRBV10-3; CDR3nt: TGTGCCATCAGTGACGTAGGGGAGCAGTACTTC; CDR3aa: CAISDVGEQYF
j_gene: TRBJ2-5; abundance: many; d_gene: TRBD1; v_gene: TRBV4-3; CDR3nt: TGCGCCAGCAGCCAAGATCGAGGCAGGGGGAAGACCCAGTACTTC; CDR3aa: CASSQDRGRGKTQYF
j_gene: TRBJ2-1; abundance: few; d_gene: TRBD1; v_gene: TRBV29-1; CDR3nt: TGCAGCGTCACCCAGGGGGCAGGGGGTGAGCAGTTCTTC; CDR3aa: CSVTQGAGGEQFF
j_gene: TRBJ2-7; abundance: -; d_gene: -; v_gene: TRBV6-2/TRBV6-3; CDR3nt: TGTGCCAGCATTTGGCGGCCCGGGGACGAGCAGTACTTC; CDR3aa: CASIWRPGDEQYF
j_gene: TRBJ2-1; abundance: -; d_gene: TRBD1; v_gene: TRBV5-5; CDR3nt: TGTGCCAGCAGCTGCCTAACCGGGACAGGGAGGCGAGGAGAGCAGTTCTTC; CDR3aa: CASSCLTGTGRRGEQFF
j_gene: TRBJ2-1; abundance: few; d_gene: -; v_gene: TRBV2; CDR3nt: TGTGCCAGACGACGGGTTTTCCCGTACAATGAGCAGTTCTTC; CDR3aa: CARRRVFPYNEQFF
j_gene: TRBJ2-3; abundance: many; d_gene: -; v_gene: TRBV2; CDR3nt: TGTGCCAGCAGTGAAGTAGGTTACGGCGGGGCCCGAGATACGCAGTATTTT; CDR3aa: CASSEVGYGGARDTQYF
j_gene: TRBJ2-1; abundance: -; d_gene: -; v_gene: TRBV24-1; CDR3nt: TGTGCCACCAGTGATCCAGACCGGACGGGAAATGAGCAGTTCTTC; CDR3aa: CATSDPDRTGNEQFF
j_gene: TRBJ2-1; abundance: -; d_gene: -; v_gene: TRBV4-2; CDR3nt: TGTGCCAGCAGCCAGCCTAGTGAGCAGTTCTTC; CDR3aa: CASSQPSEQFF
j_gene: TRBJ2-3; abundance: few; d_gene: -; v_gene: TRBV5-1; CDR3nt: TGCGCCAGCAGCTTGGCCTCCTTGACCACAGATACGCAGTATTTT; CDR3aa: CASSLASLTTDTQYF